These 25 T cell receptor beta chains share one sample of origin, sequenced in a study of control samples from healthy donors and cancer patients. Data came from immunoSEQ multiplex PCR; TCRdb stores just in-frame clones and leaves some out. The table lists about 140,000 clones, just over 85% of them singletons. The source material was blood. The receptors were sampled from a man between 18 and 35 years old in good health.

The chain links TRBV30 to TRBJ1-5; D not resolved. Trimming pared 0 bases from V and 3 bases from J, leaving 9 bases between. This CDR3 region has 14 residues. CDR1 and CDR2 from the germline V gene are GTSNPN and SVGIG (reference sequence). The CDR3: CAWSVPGNNQPQHF. The CDR3 DNA reads TGTGCCTGGAGTGTACCGGGAAACAATCAGCCCCAGCATTTT.

The chain links TRBV7-2 to TRBJ2-3; D is unresolved. The CDR3 runs 14 residues. CDR1 and CDR2 from the germline V gene are SGHTA and FQGNSA. V lost 1 base, J lost 3 bases, and 8 bases lay in between. The CDR3 loop reads CASSLGSFTDTQYF. The CDR3 DNA follows: TGTGCCAGCAGCTTAGGGTCTTTTACAGATACGCAGTATTTT.

The chain links TRBV15 to TRBJ2-3; D perhaps matches TRBD2 (6 bases). CDR1 and CDR2 from the germline V gene are LNHNV and YYDKDF (reference sequence). The CDR3 has 13 residues. Trimming removed 5 bases from V and 6 bases from J, with 12 bases in between. CDR3 protein: CATSSASVDTQYF. The CDR3 nucleotides read TGTGCCACCAGCTCCGCTAGCGTCGATACGCAGTATTTT.

This sequence joins TRBV4-3 and TRBJ1-5; possibly TRBD1 for D (6 bases). The CDR3 runs to 19 residues. CDR1 and CDR2 (germline): LGHNA, YSLEER. V shed 0 bases and J shed 0 bases, with 18 bases lying between them. The chain's CDR3 is CASSQDRWGGAFSNQPQHF. In DNA form, the CDR3 reads TGCGCCAGCAGCCAAGATAGGTGGGGGGGCGCATTTAGCAATCAGCCCCAGCATTTT.

J is TRBJ2-7 and V is TRBV2; a weak D match, TRBD1 (6 bases). Trimming shortened V by 3 bases and J by 3 bases, and 15 bases separated the two germline ends. This CDR3 has 15 residues. CDR1 is SNHLY and CDR2 is FYNNEI in the germline V gene. CDR3 in amino acids: CASSDPDRQSYEQYF. The CDR3, as DNA: TGTGCCAGCAGTGACCCCGACAGGCAGAGCTACGAGCAGTACTTC. Variable domain in full (rest from reference TRBV2 and TRBJ2-7): EPEVTQTPSHQVTQMGQEVILRCVPISNHLYFYWYRQILGQKVEFLVSFYNNEISEKSEIFDDQFSVERPDGSNFTLKIRSTKLEDSAMYFCASSDPDRQSYEQYFGPGTRLTVT.

The chain combines TRBV19 with TRBJ1-5; D is unclear. There are 15 residues in the CDR3. Germline lookup yields CDR1 LNHDA and CDR2 SQIVND (reference sequence). Trimming removed 1 base from V and 4 bases from J, with 11 bases in between. The CDR3 sequence is CASSIAKEINQPQHF. The DNA of the CDR3 is TGTGCCAGTAGTATAGCGAAAGAAATTAATCAGCCCCAGCATTTT.

The rearrangement links TRBV3-1 (or the pseudogene TRBV3-2) to TRBJ2-4; TRBD1 agrees at 7 bases. The germline gives CDR1 LGHDT, CDR2 YNNKEL (reference sequence). The CDR3 has 14 amino acids. V shed 4 bases and J 5 bases; nucleotides not matched to a gene: 5. CDR3 bases: TGTGCCAGCAGCCCGGACAGGCTACAAAACATTCAGTACTTC. Amino acids: CASSPDRLQNIQYF.

This rearrangement joins TRBV27 to TRBJ2-5; the D is unclear. The CDR3 length is 12 residues. V was shortened by 2 bases and J by 5 bases, with 6 bases between the two germline ends. Germline V gene lookup returns CDR1 MNHEY and CDR2 SMNVEV (reference sequence). The CDR3 region is CASSLSGETQYF. The CDR3 nucleotides are TGTGCCAGCAGTTTAAGTGGGGAGACCCAGTACTTC.

The chain links TRBV4-3 to TRBJ2-5; D unresolved. Germline assignment: CDR1 LGHNA and CDR2 YSLEER. This CDR3 is 14 amino acids long. Trimming cost V 0 bases and J 5 bases, with 10 bases left between them. CDR3 in DNA: TGCGCCAGCAGCCAAGAATGGGGTGACGAGACCCAGTACTTC. Amino acids: CASSQEWGDETQYF.

The chain employs TRBV6-2 or TRBV6-3 and TRBJ1-3; D uncertain. V lost 2 bases to trimming and J lost 2 bases, with 7 bases between them. CDR3 size: 14 residues. CDR1 MNHEY and CDR2 SVGEGT come from the germline V gene. The CDR3 is CASSYARTGNTIYF. The CDR3 coding sequence is TGTGCCAGCAGTTACGCGAGGACTGGAAACACCATATATTTT.

CDR3 sequence (DNA): TGTGCCAGCAGCGTAGGGCCAAGCTTGAACACTGAAGCTTTCTTT. Its protein is CASSVGPSLNTEAFF. The rearrangement uses TRBV9 and TRBJ1-1, with no clear D. V lost 0 bases and J lost 0, with 9 bases in between. This CDR3 is built from 15 residues. CDR1 is SGDLS and CDR2 is YYNGEE in the germline V gene.

J is TRBJ2-5 and V is TRBV24-1, with a weak D call TRBD2 (6 bases). The CDR3 is 12 residues long. The ends were cut back, 11 bases at V and 4 bases at J, with 13 bases in the middle. The germline gives CDR1 KGHDR, CDR2 SFDVKD. As DNA, the CDR3 is TGTGCCAGCTCGAGGGGAGGAGAGACCCAGTACTTC. This encodes CASSRGGETQYF.

This chain links TRBV7-2 with TRBJ2-3; TRBD1 or TRBD2 may be the D gene (5 bases each). CDR1 and CDR2 from the germline V gene are SGHTA and FQGNSA. The CDR3 extends over 18 amino acids. Trimming stripped 5 bases from V and 6 bases from J, with 27 bases between. The CDR3 DNA reads as TGTGCCAGCAGCCCCCTGGGGCTTGGTGGGCGGGCGAAGGATACGCAGTATTTT. Encoded protein: CASSPLGLGGRAKDTQYF.

The chain carries TRBV7-2 and TRBJ1-1, with D hard to call. Germline V gene lookup returns CDR1 SGHTA and CDR2 FQGNSA. Trimming left V 1 base short and J 2 bases short, with 8 bases between. The CDR3 is 14 amino acids. For the CDR3, the DNA is TGTGCCAGCAGCTTAGGTCTAGTTAACACTGAAGCTTTCTTT. This encodes CASSLGLVNTEAFF.

The V gene is TRBV3-1 (or the pseudogene TRBV3-2), the J gene TRBJ1-1; D is uncertain. This CDR3 has 14 amino acids. Germline CDR1 is LGHDT and CDR2 is YNNKEL (reference sequence). V lost 2 bases to trimming and J lost 1 base, with 8 bases between them. For the CDR3, the DNA is TGTGCCAGCAGCCAAACCATGGAGAACACTGAAGCTTTCTTT. Amino acids: CASSQTMENTEAFF.

The chain employs TRBV6-1 and TRBJ2-7, with D possibly matching TRBD2 (5 bases). The length of the CDR3 is 15 residues. Germline values: CDR1 MNHNS, CDR2 SASEGT. V was trimmed by 0 bases and J by 4 bases, leaving 13 bases between them. The CDR3 bases are TGTGCCAGCAGTGAAGCGCTGACACTAGAGTACGAGCAGTACTTC. It encodes CASSEALTLEYEQYF.

The genes are TRBV2 and TRBJ1-5; 9 positions agree with TRBD1. The CDR3 covers 14 residues. Germline CDR1 and CDR2: SNHLY and FYNNEI. The ends lost 7 bases at V and 4 bases at J; junction bases unmatched: 5. CDR3 coding DNA: TGTGCCAGCAATAAACAGGGGGCGAATCAGCCCCAGCATTTT. This codes for CASNKQGANQPQHF.

The count of this clone is one. The chain links TRBV21-1 to TRBJ1-2. TRBV21-1 is a pseudogene locus. CDR3 length equals 14 residues. The CDR3: CASSKLRQIYGYTF. The CDR3 region has the DNA TGTGCCAGCAGCAAACTTAGGCAGATTTATGGCTACACCTTC.

The chain recombines TRBV19 with TRBJ1-6, with a possible D match to TRBD1 (6 bases). V was shortened by 3 bases and J by 10 bases, with 13 bases between the two germline ends. Germline-derived CDR1 and CDR2 are LNHDA and SQIVND (reference sequence). The CDR3 extends over 14 amino acids. CDR3 sequence (DNA): TGTGCCAGTAGTATCCGGGGGGCAAGGTCACCCCTCCACTTT. Its translation is CASSIRGARSPLHF.

This clone was seen a handful of times. Here the CDR3 reads CASTLGAIYGYTF. As DNA, the CDR3 is TGTGCCAGCACCCTGGGGGCTATTTATGGCTACACCTTC. The genes are TRBV7-2 and TRBJ1-2; TRBD1 might be the D (6 bases). There are 13 residues in the CDR3. V lost 7 bases and J 5 bases, leaving 14 bases between the germline ends. From germline, CDR1 is SGHTA and CDR2 FQGNSA.

J is TRBJ1-1 and V is TRBV28, with a tentative D call TRBD1 (6 bases). The V gene's germline CDR1 is MDHEN and CDR2 SYDVKM. The CDR3 extends over 13 amino acids. The V gene lost 7 bases and the J gene lost 1 base, with 10 bases spanning the gap. As DNA, the CDR3 is TGTGCCAGCACGCAGGGGAGGAACACTGAAGCTTTCTTT. It codes for CASTQGRNTEAFF.

V usage is TRBV5-5 and J usage is TRBJ1-1; D perhaps matches TRBD1 (5 bases). Germline V gene lookup returns CDR1 SGHKS and CDR2 YYEKEE (reference sequence). Trimming removed 0 bases from V and 5 bases from J, with 11 bases in between. This CDR3 has 14 residues. The CDR3 region is CASSLDSWGTEAFF. The CDR3 DNA sequence: TGTGCCAGCAGCTTGGACAGCTGGGGGACTGAAGCTTTCTTT.

The rearrangement uses TRBV30 and TRBJ2-7; 12 bases are a match to TRBD2. There are 15 residues in the CDR3. V shed 4 bases and J 1 base; nucleotides not matched to a gene: 5. Germline-derived CDR1 and CDR2 are GTSNPN and SVGIG (reference sequence). This CDR3 is CAWKPGTSGSYEQYF. DNA for the CDR3: TGTGCCTGGAAACCGGGGACTAGCGGGTCCTACGAGCAGTACTTC.

The rearrangement joins TRBV18 to TRBJ2-1; 7 bases are shared with TRBD1. Germline V lookup: CDR1 KGHSH, CDR2 LQKENI. CDR3 length: 11 amino acids. Trimming at V came to 4 bases and at J to 12 bases, leaving 3 bases not matched to a gene. In DNA, the CDR3 is TGTGCCAGCTCACAGGACAGGACGCAGTTCTTC. Amino acids: CASSQDRTQFF. The whole variable domain, remainder taken from reference TRBV18 and TRBJ2-1, is NAGVMQNPRHLVRRRGQEARLRCSPMKGHSHVYWYRQLPEEGLKFMVYLQKENIIDESGMPKERFSAEFPKEGPSILRIQQVVRGDSAAYFCASSQDRTQFFGPGTRLTVL.

V and J are TRBV5-4 and TRBJ2-7; 8 bases are a match to TRBD2. The CDR3 covers 14 residues. The germline CDR1 and CDR2 sequences are SGHNT and YYREEE (reference sequence). Trimming removed 3 bases from V and 7 bases from J; junction bases left unmatched: 9. CDR3 region: CASSWYGGADEQYF. The CDR3 nucleotides read TGTGCCAGCAGCTGGTACGGGGGGGCCGATGAGCAGTACTTC.